Given below is one TCR beta chain in context. The antigen remains unidentified. The entry originates in a study of beta chain features in type 1 diabetes. Across the study: No patient-donor differences in age, gender, total cells or subset yield.

Reverse transcription of all isolated RNA meant that expressed TCRB transcripts were sequenced. Libraries were prepared by immunoSEQ multiplex PCR; TCRdb keeps only in-frame clonotypes and omits some of them. Among some 240,000 clones listed, around 15% were seen once. Study-wide results and caveats: PCR may have favored shorter templates equally in patients and controls. Shorter TCRB CDR3s, moderately but significantly so, marked every one of the four CD4+ subsets in Type 1 diabetes patients. For patients, the naive, central memory and Treg TCRB repertoires appeared more alike than for healthy donors.

Trimming took off 2 bases at V and 4 bases at J, with 14 bases between the two ends. CDR3 length equals 15 residues. Germline CDR1 reads MGHDK; CDR2 reads SYGVNS. Sequencing input: naive CD4+ T cells from blood. The receptor was derived from a man aged 25-45 years with type 1 diabetes. V and J are TRBV25-1 and TRBJ1-2; D remains ambiguous. CDR3 nucleotides: TGTGCCAGCAGTGAACGGAGAGGCCTAGGCTATGGCTACACCTTC. This translates into CASSERRGLGYGYTF.